The rows below give T cell receptor beta chains drawn from one sample of a study of blood T cell repertoires in COVID-19. TCRdb keeps only in-frame clones here, not all; method: immunoSEQ multiplex PCR. The table records 90,000 to 150,000 clones, about 74% of them present only once. The sample was peripheral blood. The receptors stem from a human donor in a cohort sampled during active COVID-19. Each CDR3 is given with its conserved first and last residue. The D gene is left open where the match is weak.

CDR3	V	D	J
CASSPPGLAVTYEQYF	TRBV19	TRBD2	TRBJ2-7
CASSFGGEDAFF	TRBV12-3/TRBV12-4	NA	TRBJ1-1
CASEGVAYEQYF	TRBV25-1	NA	TRBJ2-7
CAISVGGMNSPLHF	TRBV10-3	NA	TRBJ1-6
CASSLVAAYSNQPQHF	TRBV5-1	NA	TRBJ1-5
CASSPYSRGLAYGYTF	TRBV28	NA	TRBJ1-2
CATLKAGGKNEQFF	TRBV13	TRBD2	TRBJ2-1
CASSFSGGSYEQYF	TRBV5-6	TRBD2	TRBJ2-7
CASSLGGFSKVYEQYF	TRBV5-1	NA	TRBJ2-7
CAISPTGQEGTEAFF	TRBV10-3	NA	TRBJ1-1
CASRDRAMPGYEQYF	TRBV2	TRBD1	TRBJ2-7
CASSYRGHEQYF	TRBV6-2/TRBV6-3	TRBD1	TRBJ2-7
CASTPLAGGLSGANVLTF	TRBV3-1/TRBV3-2	NA	TRBJ2-6
CASSPGQGMNGYTF	TRBV7-3	TRBD1	TRBJ1-2
CASSGLAGGRAYEQYF	TRBV10-2	TRBD2	TRBJ2-7
CASSQESQGAWTGELFF	TRBV4-1	TRBD1	TRBJ2-2
CASSQDWPEPYTGELFF	TRBV14	NA	TRBJ2-2
CASSGGLGGGSYEQYF	TRBV27	NA	TRBJ2-7
CASSPSRDSEAFF	TRBV3-1/TRBV3-2	NA	TRBJ1-1
CASSSLPDTEAFF	TRBV6-5	NA	TRBJ1-1
CASSQEAERSSYEQYF	TRBV4-2	NA	TRBJ2-7
CASSGPGTGGVAFF	TRBV2	TRBD1	TRBJ1-1
CASSPESRHALGANVLTF	TRBV18	NA	TRBJ2-6
CASSQTRTGGTEAFF	TRBV19	NA	TRBJ1-1
CASSSGSGVGMWETQYF	TRBV5-1	NA	TRBJ2-5
CASSLGGRFSYEQYF	TRBV5-4	TRBD2	TRBJ2-7
CSVEAKLGLAGGEQYF	TRBV29-1	TRBD2	TRBJ2-7
CASSLDRVGTGNTIYF	TRBV3-1/TRBV3-2	TRBD1	TRBJ1-3
CSEGDSYGYTF	TRBV29-1	TRBD1	TRBJ1-2
CASSLDWGFTSGSDLREQYF	TRBV11-3	TRBD2	TRBJ2-7
CASSMVGDEQYF	TRBV19	NA	TRBJ2-7
CASSLRTGSNNSPLHF	TRBV9	TRBD1	TRBJ1-6
CASSLSRGGYGYTF	TRBV27	NA	TRBJ1-2
CASEMAGNEKLFF	TRBV19	NA	TRBJ1-4
CASSRGGQGFYEQYF	TRBV5-4	TRBD1	TRBJ2-7
CAIRLPPTSGRPQGDTQYF	TRBV10-3	TRBD2	TRBJ2-3
CASSQLHYEQYF	TRBV18	NA	TRBJ2-7
CASRLSLATNEKLFF	TRBV2	NA	TRBJ1-4
CASSLPGQGANVLTF	TRBV5-1	TRBD1	TRBJ2-6
CASGTGPGEQYF	TRBV7-9	NA	TRBJ2-7
CASSYSGDGPQHF	TRBV6-6	NA	TRBJ1-5
CASSVSGQGSTEAFF	TRBV19	TRBD1	TRBJ1-1
CASRIVKGSYEQYF	TRBV6-5	NA	TRBJ2-7
CASRPGGRGHGYTF	TRBV27	NA	TRBJ1-2
CASSSTDSYEQYF	TRBV7-9	NA	TRBJ2-7
CASSLVGTPNYGYTF	TRBV5-6	NA	TRBJ1-2
CSVAAPLGKNIQYF	TRBV29-1	NA	TRBJ2-4
CATETPPGGYTF	TRBV2	NA	TRBJ1-2
CASSPEGTYNEQFF	TRBV7-3	NA	TRBJ2-1
CASSYGTPNQPQHF	TRBV6-2/TRBV6-3	NA	TRBJ1-5